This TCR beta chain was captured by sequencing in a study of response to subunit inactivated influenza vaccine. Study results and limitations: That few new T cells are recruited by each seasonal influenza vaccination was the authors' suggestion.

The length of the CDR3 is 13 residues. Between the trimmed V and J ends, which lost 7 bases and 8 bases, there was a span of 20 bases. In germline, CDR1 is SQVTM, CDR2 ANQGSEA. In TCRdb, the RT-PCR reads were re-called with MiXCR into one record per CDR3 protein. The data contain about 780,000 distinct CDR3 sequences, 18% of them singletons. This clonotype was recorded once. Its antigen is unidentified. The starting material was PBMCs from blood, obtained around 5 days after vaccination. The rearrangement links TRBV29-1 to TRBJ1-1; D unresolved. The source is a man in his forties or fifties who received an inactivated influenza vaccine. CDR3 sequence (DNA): TGCAGCGCCCGGACGATTTTTGGTTCCGAAGCTTTCTTT. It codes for CSARTIFGSEAFF.